This T cell receptor (beta chain) was sequenced during a study of blood T cell repertoires in COVID-19 (dated by TCRdb to 2019 to 2021). With respect to the entire study: Collaborator samples came from the United States, Italy and Spain and covered acute and convalescent phases of COVID-19. Samples came from the ongoing ImmuneRACE study (first 160 participants) plus 1,254 subjects from 6 global collaborators. The material from the prospective study consisted of cDNA or gDNA derived from T cells, B-cell-depleted T cells, or PBMCs. HLA class I and class II types, where available, came from metadata supplied by the sample provider rather than from assay-based typing. Nearly every sample came with metadata listing a de-identified subject ID, COVID-19 status, age in years and sex. Deeply sampled blood TCRbeta repertoires from subjects exposed to, actively infected with, or recovered from COVID-19 were included in the dataset. A freely available public database, intended as a resource for researchers studying the immune response to SARS-CoV-2, is where the repertoires were released. The paper as a whole reports these results and caveats: How much clinical and demographic metadata was included differed by source and by participant, and the metadata was provided uncurated.

The immunoSEQ Assay, a bias-controlled multiplex PCR, was used to amplify TCRbeta CDR3 regions from genomic DNA. In the original analysis: The number of nucleated cells in each sample was estimated by amplification of reference gene primers within the assay. Sequence reads were collapsed and filtered to measure the absolute abundance of every unique TCRbeta CDR3 rearrangement. For each sample, productive Simpson clonality was calculated by taking the square root of Simpson's diversity index across productive rearrangements. What TCRdb holds here is the immuneACCESS table cut down to in-frame rearrangements. Part of the clones is not present; checked against another copy, under half of the missing clones reflect an unresolved V gene, and the others are unexplained. V and J calls and clone size are those listed in that table; D and trimming were worked out from the DNA. The sample table holds a few hundred thousand clones, of which 80% to 90% were seen once. The top ten constitute approximately 1% of the sample.

CDR1 and CDR2, per the germline V gene, are SGHDT and YYEEEE. A distance of 12 bases separates the germline ends of V and J, which lose 10 bases and 5 bases respectively. The CDR3, from cysteine to phenylalanine, totals 11 residues. This entry keeps only the CDR3 DNA: 33 bases, framed from base 1. As for this clone: Its antigen remains unidentified. Base qualities are not recorded, but no much larger clone differs from it by a single base.

In the prospective study, participants were about 18 to 100 years old, resided in 25 or so geographic areas of the United States, and were enrolled through a virtual design. To assign participants to cohorts, the prospective study relied on clinical history that participants themselves reported in a screening survey and a study questionnaire. Recovered participants in ImmuneRACE Cohort 3 were defined by two consecutive negative NP/OP PCR tests, clearance by a healthcare professional, or resolution of symptoms. Mobile phlebotomists in the prospective study collected whole blood, serum and a nasopharyngeal or oropharyngeal swab from every participant. Additional blood draws and questionnaires over a roughly two-month period could optionally be provided by prospective study participants. Before DNA extraction, blood samples from the prospective study were shipped at room temperature or frozen.

This receptor was identified in a man between 18 and 29 years old who had recovered from COVID-19. This chain joins TRBV5-6 to TRBJ2-5; tentative D gene TRBD1, with 5 bases matching. Sequenced material: PBMCs or T cells enriched from blood (not recorded which). The DNA reads as follows: TGTGCCGCATCCTCAGGGGAGACCCAGTACTTC. It is translated as CAASSGETQYF. The CDR3 plus the reference TRBV5-6 and TRBJ2-5 genes for the other parts give the full variable domain: DAGVTQSPTHLIKTRGQQVTLRCSPKSGHDTVSWYQQALGQGPQFIFQYYEEEERQRGNFPDRFSGHQFPNYSSELNVNALLLGDSALYLCAASSGETQYFGPGTRLLVL.